One and the same sample provided the 32 T cell receptor beta chains below, sequenced in a study of T cell responses to AZD1222 COVID-19 vaccine. Clones were read by immunoSEQ multiplex PCR, and TCRdb kept only the in-frame ones, dropping some. The sample yields just under 80,000 clones, roughly 90% seen once. Specimen: peripheral blood, collected 28 days after the second AZD1222 dose. These receptors were collected from an adult who received the AZD1222 COVID-19 vaccine.

This rearrangement joins TRBV3-1 (or the pseudogene TRBV3-2) to TRBJ2-7; 11 positions agree with TRBD2. Germline V CDR1 and CDR2: LGHDT, YNNKEL (reference sequence). Germline trimming cut 0 bases from V and 1 base from J; bases unmatched to any gene: 2. This CDR3 spans 16 amino acids. The DNA for the CDR3 is TGTGCCAGCAGCCAAGAGTCTAGCGGGAGGTCCTACGAGCAGTACTTC. It encodes CASSQESSGRSYEQYF.

The genes are TRBV29-1 and TRBJ1-4, with D possibly matching TRBD1 (6 bases). The CDR3 loop spans 14 amino acids. CDR1 and CDR2 from the germline V gene are SQVTM and ANQGSEA. Trimming took 0 bases from V and 7 from J, leaving 12 bases between them. CDR3 protein: CSVEDRGGSEKLFF. For the CDR3, the DNA is TGCAGCGTTGAAGACAGGGGCGGGAGTGAAAAACTGTTTTTT. Variable domain in full (rest from reference TRBV29-1 and TRBJ1-4): SAVISQKPSRDICQRGTSLTIQCQVDSQVTMMFWYRQQPGQSLTLIATANQGSEATYESGFVIDKFPISRPNLTFSTLTVSNMSPEDSSIYLCSVEDRGGSEKLFFGSGTQLSVL.

V usage is TRBV4-2 and J usage is TRBJ2-1; TRBD2 aligns across 14 bases. V gave up 4 bases and J gave up 0 bases; unmatched junction bases: 14. The CDR3 has 21 residues. Germline V CDR1 and CDR2: LGHNA, YNFKEQ. CDR3 nucleotide sequence: TGTGCCAGCAGCCGGGGCGGGGGACTAGCGGGAGTGAGCCCCTCCTACAATGAGCAGTTCTTC. This gives the protein CASSRGGGLAGVSPSYNEQFF.

This chain connects TRBV29-1 to TRBJ1-3, with 7 bases aligning to TRBD1. The CDR3 is made up of 14 amino acids. After removal of 8 bases from V and 0 bases from J, the junction contained 7 bases not matched to a gene. Germline V gene data show CDR1 as SQVTM and CDR2 as ANQGSEA. The CDR3 loop is CSTRTGSSGNTIYF. The CDR3 DNA reads TGCAGCACCCGGACAGGCAGCTCTGGAAACACCATATATTTT.

The J gene is TRBJ2-7, the V gene TRBV29-1, with 10 bases matching TRBD2. Trimming took 6 bases from V and 4 from J; bases not matched to a gene: 9. Germline V gene data show CDR1 as SQVTM and CDR2 as ANQGSEA. This CDR3 has 14 residues. The chain's CDR3 is CSVESSGSRYEQYF. The CDR3 DNA is TGCAGCGTCGAATCTAGCGGGAGTCGGTACGAGCAGTACTTC.

V is TRBV7-6 and J is TRBJ2-3; 9 bases are a match to TRBD2. There are 21 residues in the CDR3. Germline V CDR1 and CDR2: SGHVS, FNYEAQ. J was trimmed by 6 bases and V by 2 bases; bases with no gene match: 24. Here the CDR3 reads CASSLRREGRKSHGRTDTQYF. CDR3 sequence (DNA): TGTGCCAGCAGCTTACGGCGGGAGGGCCGAAAAAGTCATGGGAGGACCGATACGCAGTATTTT.

The chain is built from TRBV7-2 and TRBJ1-1; no firm D call. The CDR3 is 13 amino acids. Germline-derived CDR1 and CDR2 are SGHTA and FQGNSA. V was pared by 5 bases and J by 6 bases, with 13 bases between. CDR3: CASSPLAAPEAFF. The CDR3 coding sequence is TGTGCCAGCAGCCCCCTGGCGGCCCCTGAAGCTTTCTTT. Full variable domain (remainder filled in from reference TRBV7-2 and TRBJ1-1): GAGVSQSPSNKVTEKGKDVELRCDPISGHTALYWYRQSLGQGLEFLIYFQGNSAPDKSGLPSDRFSAERTGGSVSTLTIQRTQQEDSAVYLCASSPLAAPEAFFGQGTRLTVV.

This sequence joins TRBV7-6 and TRBJ1-1; a weak D match, TRBD1 (6 bases). V was shortened by 5 bases and J by 0 bases, with 13 bases between the two germline ends. This CDR3 spans 15 amino acids. Germline CDR1 reads SGHVS; CDR2 reads FNYEAQ. The CDR3, as DNA: TGTGCCAGCAGCCCTAACGGGGGCATGAACACTGAAGCTTTCTTT. It is translated as CASSPNGGMNTEAFF.

This chain connects TRBV27 to TRBJ1-2; TRBD1 aligns across 8 bases. The germline gives CDR1 MNHEY, CDR2 SMNVEV (reference sequence). V lost 3 bases to trimming and J lost 1 base; unmatched junction nucleotides: 10. The CDR3 loop spans 17 amino acids. CDR3 nucleotides: TGTGCCAGCAGTTTGTTACCGACAGGGGCCCTTAACTATGGCTACACCTTC. Translating it yields CASSLLPTGALNYGYTF.

The chain uses TRBV7-8 and TRBJ2-2; 7 bases match TRBD2. Germline V gene sequence: CDR1 SGHVS, CDR2 FQNEAQ. The CDR3 length is 15 residues. J gave up 0 bases and V 7 bases, and 5 bases lay outside the gene matches. The CDR3 loop reads CASTPSGPNTGELFF. The CDR3 bases are TGTGCCAGCACACCTAGCGGACCGAACACCGGGGAGCTGTTTTTT.

The V and J genes are TRBV18 and TRBJ1-1; 9 positions agree with TRBD1. The trim removed 4 bases at V and 5 bases at J, leaving 8 bases unmatched. Germline CDR1 reads KGHSH; CDR2 reads LQKENI. This CDR3 comprises 15 residues. The CDR3 is CASSQPDRGGTEAFF. The CDR3 nucleotides read TGTGCCAGCTCACAACCAGACAGGGGGGGGACTGAAGCTTTCTTT. The full variable domain, rest sourced from reference TRBV18 and TRBJ1-1, is NAGVMQNPRHLVRRRGQEARLRCSPMKGHSHVYWYRQLPEEGLKFMVYLQKENIIDESGMPKERFSAEFPKEGPSILRIQQVVRGDSAAYFCASSQPDRGGTEAFFGQGTRLTVV.

This clone was recorded only once. The V and J genes are TRBV4-1 and TRBJ1-1, with D perhaps TRBD1 (6 bases). The CDR3 is made up of 13 amino acids. Trimming removed 4 bases at V and 4 bases at J, with 10 bases between. The germline V gene encodes CDR1 MGHRA and CDR2 YSYEKL. CDR3 sequence reads: CASSRTEGTEAFF. CDR3 nucleotide sequence: TGCGCCAGCAGCCGGACAGAGGGCACTGAAGCTTTCTTT.

The chain employs TRBV3-1 (or the pseudogene TRBV3-2) and TRBJ2-1; D gene unclear. The CDR3 spans 12 residues. Trimming shortened V by 1 base and J by 6 bases, and 4 bases separated the two germline ends. Germline CDR1 LGHDT, CDR2 YNNKEL (reference sequence). DNA for the CDR3: TGTGCCAGCAGCCAAGTCCCCAATGAGCAGTTCTTC. The encoded protein is CASSQVPNEQFF.

This chain joins TRBV4-1 and TRBJ2-5, with TRBD2 matching 7 bases. V shed 1 base and J 5 bases; nucleotides not matched to a gene: 4. The CDR3 has 14 residues. From germline, CDR1 is MGHRA and CDR2 YSYEKL. DNA for the CDR3: TGCGCCAGCAGCCAAGGAGCGGGGCGGGAGACCCAGTACTTC. Residues: CASSQGAGRETQYF.

The rearrangement links TRBV7-6 to TRBJ2-2; the match to TRBD1 covers 8 bases. After removal of 1 base from V and 7 bases from J, the junction contained 11 bases not matched to a gene. The CDR3 loop spans 17 amino acids. Germline loops: CDR1 SGHVS, CDR2 FNYEAQ. CDR3 sequence (DNA): TGTGCCAGCAGCTTAGGTGTATCCAGGACAGGGAGCGGGGAGCTGTTTTTT. Its protein product is CASSLGVSRTGSGELFF.

The CDR3 region is CASSIDQGHYNSPLHF. The CDR3 nucleotides are TGTGCCAGTAGTATAGATCAGGGACATTATAATTCACCCCTCCACTTT. The chain combines TRBV19 with TRBJ1-6, with D perhaps matching TRBD1 (6 bases). Germline V lookup: CDR1 LNHDA, CDR2 SQIVND (reference sequence). Between the trimmed V and J ends, which lost 0 bases and 4 bases, there was a span of 10 bases. The CDR3 contains 16 residues. Supplemented by reference TRBV19 and TRBJ1-6, the full variable domain reads DGGITQSPKYLFRKEGQNVTLSCEQNLNHDAMYWYRQDPGQGLRLIYYSQIVNDFQKGDIAEGYSVSREKKESFPLTVTSAQKNPTAFYLCASSIDQGHYNSPLHFGNGTRLTVT.

This clone was found a few times. This rearrangement joins TRBV4-3 to TRBJ2-7; tentative D call: TRBD1 (7 bases). Germline V CDR1 and CDR2: LGHNA, YSLEER. Trimming removed 1 base from V and 3 bases from J, with 22 bases in between. The CDR3 contains 18 residues. Here the CDR3 DNA reads TGCGCCAGCAGCCAAGTCGAGTCCAGGGGGGCGAACCGCTACGAGCAGTACTTC. Residues: CASSQVESRGANRYEQYF.

Here the CDR3 reads CASSPKAGELFF. The CDR3, as DNA: TGTGCCAGCAGCCCGAAGGCCGGGGAGCTGTTTTTT. This chain joins TRBV6-6 and TRBJ2-2, with D hard to call. The ends were cut back, 6 bases at V and 6 bases at J, with 8 bases in the middle. CDR1 is MNHNY and CDR2 is SVGAGI in the germline V gene (reference sequence). This CDR3 is built from 12 residues.

The V and J genes are TRBV6-5 and TRBJ2-7; 7 nucleotides match TRBD1. The CDR3 consists of 14 residues. The germline V gene has CDR1 MNHEY and CDR2 SVGAGI. V was pared by 6 bases and J by 2 bases, with 7 bases of the junction left unmatched. This chain's CDR3 is CASSHRGQTYEQYF. The CDR3 DNA reads TGTGCCAGCAGCCATCGGGGACAGACCTACGAGCAGTACTTC.

The chain recombines TRBV11-3 with TRBJ1-4, with D possibly being TRBD1 (6 bases). From germline, CDR1 is SGHNT and CDR2 YENEEA. This CDR3 has 13 amino acids. The germline V and J ends were trimmed by 8 bases and 8 bases, with 15 bases remaining between them. The CDR3 DNA sequence: TGTGCCAGCCTTACAGGGTTTGCAGAAAAACTGTTTTTT. This codes for CASLTGFAEKLFF.

Written as DNA, the CDR3 is TGTGCCAGCAGCTTAGAATTTAGGGGGGGGCTGGACACTGAAGCTTTCTTT. Translation gives CASSLEFRGGLDTEAFF. This sequence joins TRBV7-8 and TRBJ1-1; tentative D call: TRBD1 (6 bases). Germline V lookup: CDR1 SGHVS, CDR2 FQNEAQ. The ends were cut back, 1 base at V and 3 bases at J, with 18 bases in the middle. The CDR3 totals 17 residues.

The chain employs TRBV5-6 and TRBJ2-3; unclear D gene. The CDR3 has 16 residues. Trimming took off 0 bases at V and 2 bases at J, with 13 bases between the two ends. Germline V gives CDR1 SGHDT, CDR2 YYEEEE. The CDR3 coding sequence is TGTGCCAGCAGCTTGGTAGTTCAATCCACCACAGATACGCAGTATTTT. Translated: CASSLVVQSTTDTQYF.

This sequence joins TRBV30 and TRBJ1-3; TRBD1 is a possible D gene (6 bases). Germline CDR1 GTSNPN, CDR2 SVGIG (reference sequence). Between the trimmed V and J ends, which lost 4 bases and 2 bases, there was a span of 9 bases. CDR3 length: 13 residues. Here the CDR3 DNA reads TGTGCCTGGAACAGGGTGGCTGGAAACACCATATATTTT. Protein: CAWNRVAGNTIYF.

The chain couples TRBV6-1 to TRBJ1-4, with TRBD1 matching 7 bases. CDR3 size: 15 residues. Germline trimming cut 3 bases from V and 8 bases from J; bases unmatched to any gene: 9. CDR1 and CDR2 (germline): MNHNS, SASEGT. The CDR3 DNA sequence: TGTGCCAGCAGTGAGGGGCAGGGGGGACGGGAAAAACTGTTTTTT. Protein sequence: CASSEGQGGREKLFF.

This chain uses TRBV27 with TRBJ2-1; a possible D gene is TRBD2 (6 bases). Germline V gene data show CDR1 as MNHEY and CDR2 as SMNVEV (reference sequence). This CDR3 has 14 amino acids. Deletions cut 4 bases from V and 6 bases from J, with 13 bases between. CDR3 nucleotides: TGTGCCAGCAGTTCCCAACTAGCCCCCAATGAGCAGTTCTTC. It encodes CASSSQLAPNEQFF.

The chain has TRBV13 and TRBJ1-3; no definite D call. The J call is doubtful: the DNA matches TRBJ2-2 better. Germline CDR1 PRHDT, CDR2 FYEKMQ (reference sequence). This CDR3 has 15 residues. The CDR3 nucleotides are TGTGCCAGCAGCGACCGAAACACCCCTACCGGGGAGCTGTTTTTT. This codes for CASSDRNTPTGELFF.

This chain uses TRBV25-1 with TRBJ1-4, with D unclear. The V end was cut by 2 bases, the J end by 0 bases, with 13 bases between. Looked up from germline, CDR1 is MGHDK and CDR2 is SYGVNS. CDR3 size: 17 residues. DNA for the CDR3: TGTGCCAGCAGTGAACCCCAGCCGGGGTCAACTAATGAAAAACTGTTTTTT. Its protein product is CASSEPQPGSTNEKLFF.

The chain has TRBV5-4 and TRBJ1-1; D possibly corresponds to TRBD1 (5 bases). CDR1 SGHNT and CDR2 YYREEE come from the germline V gene (reference sequence). This CDR3 has 14 amino acids. Trimming left V 4 bases short and J 4 bases short, with 14 bases between. The CDR3 nucleotides are TGTGCCAGCAGCACACGCCCCCAGGGCACTGAAGCTTTCTTT. Its translation is CASSTRPQGTEAFF.

This clone appeared a single time. The chain employs TRBV6-6 and TRBJ2-1, with TRBD1 matching 11 bases. The CDR3 covers 14 residues. Germline trimming cut 6 bases from V and 7 bases from J; bases unmatched to any gene: 5. Germline values: CDR1 MNHNY, CDR2 SVGAGI (reference sequence). CDR3 nucleotide sequence: TGTGCCAGCAGCTTGGGACAGGGGGGTAATGAGCAGTTCTTC. Translating gives CASSLGQGGNEQFF.

The V call is TRBV6-4, the J call TRBJ1-5, with D unresolved. Trimming removed 3 bases at V and 1 base at J, with 7 bases between. From germline, CDR1 is MRHNA and CDR2 SNTAGT. The CDR3 covers 14 residues. CDR3 DNA: TGTGCCAGCAGTGATTTGTTCAGCAATCAGCCCCAGCATTTT. Its translation: CASSDLFSNQPQHF.

The genes are TRBV11-3 and TRBJ2-5; 13 nucleotides match TRBD2. Trimming cost V 2 bases and J 5 bases; bases outside gene matches: 5. Germline CDR1 and CDR2: SGHNT and YENEEA. The CDR3 contains 16 residues. This CDR3 is CASSLRTSGSVETQYF. CDR3 nucleotides: TGTGCCAGCAGCTTACGGACTAGCGGGAGCGTGGAGACCCAGTACTTC.

The chain links TRBV5-1 to TRBJ1-2, with D unresolved. Trimming cost V 3 bases and J 2 bases, with 11 bases left between them. The CDR3 is 14 residues long. Germline V gene data show CDR1 as SGHRS and CDR2 as YFSETQ. The CDR3 DNA reads as TGCGCCAGCAGCTCTAGTGACGGGAACTATGGCTACACCTTC. Its translation: CASSSSDGNYGYTF.